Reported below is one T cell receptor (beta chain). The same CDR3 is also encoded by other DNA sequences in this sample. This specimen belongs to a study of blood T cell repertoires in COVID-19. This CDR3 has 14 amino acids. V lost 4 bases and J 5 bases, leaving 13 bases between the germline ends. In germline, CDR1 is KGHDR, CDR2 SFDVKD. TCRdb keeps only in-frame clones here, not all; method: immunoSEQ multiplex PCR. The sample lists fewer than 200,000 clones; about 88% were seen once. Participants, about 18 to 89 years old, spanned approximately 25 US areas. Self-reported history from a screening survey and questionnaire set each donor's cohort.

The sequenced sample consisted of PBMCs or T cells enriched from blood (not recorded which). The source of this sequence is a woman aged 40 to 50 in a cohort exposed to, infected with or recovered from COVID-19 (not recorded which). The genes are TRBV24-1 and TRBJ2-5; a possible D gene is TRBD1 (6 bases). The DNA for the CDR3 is TGTGCCACCAGTGACCCCAGGGGTGGGGAGACCCAGTACTTC. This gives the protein CATSDPRGGETQYF.